These 27 T cell receptor beta chains were sequenced from one sample in a study of blood T cell repertoires in COVID-19. The protocol was immunoSEQ multiplex PCR, while the TCRdb copy is restricted to in-frame clones and leaves out a portion. The sample carries about 280,000 clones, around 84% recorded once. The specimen was PBMCs or T cells enriched from blood (not recorded which). The receptors stem from a man in his forties who had been exposed to COVID-19.

V usage is TRBV5-4 and J usage is TRBJ2-7; 9 bases match TRBD2. The CDR3 spans 15 residues. Germline CDR1 is SGHNT and CDR2 is YYREEE (reference sequence). With 5 bases clipped from V and 12 bases from J, the junction kept 18 bases outside the gene matches. This CDR3 reads CASRSGPREGARLYF. CDR3 in DNA: TGTGCCAGCAGATCGGGCCCGCGGGAGGGAGCGCGTCTGTACTTC.

This chain uses TRBV6-6 with TRBJ2-3; 8 bases map to TRBD2. Trimming cost V 6 bases and J 0 bases; bases outside gene matches: 5. Per germline, CDR1 MNHNY and CDR2 SVGAGI (reference sequence). The CDR3 extends over 15 amino acids. The CDR3 region is CASRKTSGSTDTQYF. The CDR3 nucleotides read TGTGCCAGCAGGAAAACTAGCGGTAGCACAGATACGCAGTATTTT.

V gene TRBV2 combines with J gene TRBJ1-1, with D unresolved. V was pared by 6 bases and J by 5 bases, with 10 bases between. From germline, CDR1 is SNHLY and CDR2 FYNNEI. The CDR3 runs to 12 residues. The CDR3 here is CASRDRGTEAFF. CDR3 in DNA: TGTGCCAGCAGGGACCGAGGGACTGAAGCTTTCTTT.

This chain joins TRBV9 and TRBJ2-1; D ambiguous. Germline-derived CDR1 and CDR2 are SGDLS and YYNGEE. The CDR3 covers 15 residues. Trimming cost V 9 bases and J 0 bases, with 16 bases left between them. CDR3 in amino acids: CATTPAPSSYNEQFF. As DNA, the CDR3 is TGTGCCACCACCCCAGCGCCGAGCTCCTACAATGAGCAGTTCTTC.

The chain recombines TRBV7-8 with TRBJ1-2; D not resolved. Germline V gene sequence: CDR1 SGHVS, CDR2 FQNEAQ. The CDR3 has 11 amino acids. Trimming cost V 1 base and J 11 bases, with 8 bases left between them. CDR3 loop: CASSLGRLYTF. CDR3 coding DNA: TGTGCCAGCAGCTTAGGGAGATTATACACCTTC. Supplemented by reference TRBV7-8 and TRBJ1-2, the full variable domain reads GAGVSQSPRYKVAKRGQDVALRCDPISGHVSLFWYQQALGQGPEFLTYFQNEAQLDKSGLPSDRFFAERPEGSVSTLKIQRTQQEDSAVYLCASSLGRLYTFGSGTRLTVV.

This clone has a single count. The chain carries TRBV9 and TRBJ1-5; D gene ambiguous. From germline, CDR1 is SGDLS and CDR2 YYNGEE. The CDR3 totals 13 residues. V dropped 0 bases and J dropped 3 bases, with 4 bases sitting between them. CDR3 sequence: CASSVEPNQPQHF. DNA of the CDR3: TGTGCCAGCAGCGTAGAGCCCAATCAGCCCCAGCATTTT.

This clone has only one observation. The chain is built from TRBV30 and TRBJ2-5, with D perhaps matching TRBD2 (7 bases). From germline, CDR1 is GTSNPN and CDR2 SVGIG (reference sequence). V lost 7 bases, J lost 1 base, and 13 bases lay in between. The CDR3 runs to 13 residues. CDR3 residues: CAFSGTFQETQYF. The CDR3, as DNA: TGTGCCTTCAGCGGGACATTCCAAGAGACCCAGTACTTC.

This clone was recorded a few times. This rearrangement joins TRBV19 to TRBJ1-2, with 8 bases lining up with TRBD1. Germline V gene sequence: CDR1 LNHDA, CDR2 SQIVND (reference sequence). V shed 1 base, J shed 3 bases, and the junction held 22 bases outside the gene matches. There are 21 residues in the CDR3. CDR3 protein: CASSIVRAAAGQGARDYGYTF. The CDR3 nucleotides are TGTGCCAGTAGTATAGTTAGGGCCGCCGCGGGGCAGGGGGCGCGTGACTATGGCTACACCTTC.

This chain connects TRBV7-8 to TRBJ2-2; D is unclear. V was clipped by 4 bases and J by 4 bases, with 13 bases between them. Germline-derived CDR1 and CDR2 are SGHVS and FQNEAQ. The CDR3 is 15 residues long. CDR3: CASSSRRGTTGELFF. The CDR3 DNA reads TGTGCCAGCAGCTCGCGCCGCGGCACCACCGGGGAGCTGTTTTTT. Full variable domain (outside the CDR3, taken from reference TRBV7-8 and TRBJ2-2): GAGVSQSPRYKVAKRGQDVALRCDPISGHVSLFWYQQALGQGPEFLTYFQNEAQLDKSGLPSDRFFAERPEGSVSTLKIQRTQQEDSAVYLCASSSRRGTTGELFFGEGSRLTVL.

This rearrangement joins TRBV7-9 to TRBJ1-6; D uncertain. Between the trimmed V and J ends, which lost 3 bases and 13 bases, there was a span of 13 bases. This CDR3 comprises 13 residues. Germline V CDR1 and CDR2: SEHNR, FQNEAQ (reference sequence). Here the CDR3 DNA reads TGTGCCAGCAGCTTGTATTCCGGGTTCCCCCTCCACTTT. Its translation is CASSLYSGFPLHF. The variable domain in full, with the rest retrieved from reference TRBV7-9 and TRBJ1-6, is DTGVSQNPRHKITKRGQNVTFRCDPISEHNRLYWYRQTLGQGPEFLTYFQNEAQLEKSRLLSDRFSAERPKGSFSTLEIQRTEQGDSAMYLCASSLYSGFPLHFGNGTRLTVT.

V and J are TRBV6-5 and TRBJ2-2, with 12 bases that match TRBD2. CDR3 size: 14 residues. CDR1 and CDR2 from the germline V gene are MNHEY and SVGAGI. The V segment lost 11 bases and the J segment 3 bases; nucleotides outside the gene matches: 4. The CDR3 region has the DNA TGTGCCCCCAGACTAGCGGGAGACACCGGGGAGCTGTTTTTT. Its translation is CAPRLAGDTGELFF.

This chain uses TRBV24-1 with TRBJ1-2, with D perhaps matching TRBD1 (6 bases). Germline V CDR1 and CDR2: KGHDR, SFDVKD. The length of the CDR3 is 14 residues. Deletions cut 2 bases from V and 4 bases from J, with 10 bases between. The CDR3 DNA follows: TGTGCCACCAGTGATTACGGGACAAGCTATGGCTACACCTTC. This sequence encodes CATSDYGTSYGYTF.

The V call is TRBV7-9, the J call TRBJ2-2; 11 bases align to TRBD1. Trimming removed 4 bases from V and 5 bases from J; junction bases left unmatched: 3. The CDR3 length is 15 residues. From germline, CDR1 is SEHNR and CDR2 FQNEAQ (reference sequence). The CDR3 DNA is TGTGCCAGCAGCTGGGGACAGGGGGAGACCGGGGAGCTGTTTTTT. Translating gives CASSWGQGETGELFF.

The chain recombines TRBV5-1 with TRBJ2-5; D is unresolved. The CDR3 consists of 14 residues. CDR1 and CDR2 (germline): SGHRS, YFSETQ. V shed 4 bases and J shed 7 bases, with 17 bases lying between them. The CDR3 reads CASSTSEAIGTQYF. The CDR3 coding sequence is TGCGCCAGCAGCACAAGCGAGGCGATTGGGACCCAGTACTTC.

This chain joins TRBV5-1 and TRBJ1-3, with D perhaps TRBD1 (6 bases). Germline V gives CDR1 SGHRS, CDR2 YFSETQ. Trimming left V 4 bases short and J 0 bases short, with 17 bases between. CDR3 length: 17 amino acids. CDR3 in DNA: TGCGCCAGCAGCCGGGACATTACTCCCTTCTCTGGAAACACCATATATTTT. Translation gives CASSRDITPFSGNTIYF.

V and J are TRBV10-2 and TRBJ2-3; D may be TRBD2 (6 bases). CDR3 length: 15 residues. V lost 4 bases to trimming and J lost 1 base, with 12 bases between them. From germline, CDR1 is WSHSY and CDR2 SAAADI. The CDR3 DNA follows: TGCGCCAGCAGTGGGGGCCAGCGGGGCACAGATACGCAGTATTTT. Amino acid sequence: CASSGGQRGTDTQYF.

The chain employs TRBV2 and TRBJ2-7; 11 bases line up with TRBD2. CDR3 length equals 14 residues. Looked up from germline, CDR1 is SNHLY and CDR2 is FYNNEI. V gave up 8 bases and J gave up 4 bases; unmatched junction bases: 7. The CDR3 DNA is TGTGCCAGCGAGATGGGACTAGCGGATTACGAGCAGTACTTC. It encodes CASEMGLADYEQYF.

The chain has TRBV18 and TRBJ2-7, with TRBD1 matching 9 bases. Per the germline V gene, CDR1 is KGHSH and CDR2 is LQKENI. Trimming removed 8 bases from V and 5 bases from J; junction bases left unmatched: 7. The CDR3 runs 13 residues. The CDR3 DNA sequence: TGTGCCAGCGCCGGGACAGGGTTCAACGAGCAGTACTTC. It yields the protein CASAGTGFNEQYF.

This clone has just one count. The chain recombines TRBV3-1 (or the pseudogene TRBV3-2) with TRBJ1-2, with a tentative D call TRBD1 (6 bases). CDR3 size: 16 residues. Trimming removed 4 bases at V and 0 bases at J, with 15 bases between. Germline V gene data show CDR1 as LGHDT and CDR2 as YNNKEL (reference sequence). The CDR3 loop is CASSLWGPDPNYGYTF. CDR3 nucleotides: TGTGCCAGCAGCCTCTGGGGGCCCGACCCTAACTATGGCTACACCTTC.

The chain joins TRBV24-1 to TRBJ2-1; the match to TRBD2 covers 11 bases. Germline loops: CDR1 KGHDR, CDR2 SFDVKD. The V segment lost 4 bases and the J segment 5 bases; nucleotides outside the gene matches: 3. The CDR3 totals 15 residues. CDR3 in amino acids: CATSEGGLADNEQFF. CDR3 DNA sequence: TGTGCCACCAGTGAGGGGGGACTAGCGGACAATGAGCAGTTCTTC.

The V gene is TRBV11-2, the J gene TRBJ1-2; 9 nucleotides line up with TRBD1. After removal of 5 bases from V and 3 bases from J, the junction contained 1 base not matched to a gene. The germline CDR1 and CDR2 sequences are SGHAT and FQNNGV. CDR3 length equals 13 residues. The CDR3 DNA follows: TGTGCCAGCAGCCGACAGGGGGACTATGGCTACACCTTC. Translated: CASSRQGDYGYTF.

This clone was seen a single time. V gene TRBV3-1 (or the pseudogene TRBV3-2) combines with J gene TRBJ2-1, with D tentatively TRBD1 (9 bases). The germline CDR1 and CDR2 sequences are LGHDT and YNNKEL (reference sequence). The V gene lost 4 bases and the J gene lost 6 bases, with 22 bases spanning the gap. The CDR3 totals 17 residues. The CDR3 loop is CASSPYAGGQGFNEQFF. CDR3 in DNA: TGTGCCAGCAGCCCCTACGCGGGGGGACAGGGTTTCAATGAGCAGTTCTTC.

The chain uses TRBV6-2 or TRBV6-3 and TRBJ1-3; 7 bases align to TRBD1. Per germline, CDR1 MNHEY and CDR2 SVGEGT. V dropped 4 bases and J dropped 0; count of bases not matched to a gene: 3. The CDR3 extends over 15 amino acids. The CDR3 coding sequence is TGTGCCAGCAGTTCGGGACAGCTCTCTGGAAACACCATATATTTT. Encoded protein: CASSSGQLSGNTIYF.

Concerning this clone: One end of the junction fails to match germline, which may point to a read error. J is TRBJ2-1 and V is TRBV6-1; the match to TRBD2 covers 7 bases. The V gene's germline CDR1 is MNHNS and CDR2 SASEGT. The CDR3 totals 15 residues. This chain's CDR3 is CASSEAGTTYSEQFF. As DNA, the CDR3 is TGTGCCAGCAGTGAAGCCGGGACTACTTACAGTGAGCAGTTCTTC.

This chain connects TRBV3-1 (or the pseudogene TRBV3-2) to TRBJ1-2, with D tentatively TRBD1 (5 bases). V dropped 10 bases and J dropped 6 bases, with 15 bases sitting between them. Germline V gene lookup returns CDR1 LGHDT and CDR2 YNNKEL (reference sequence). This CDR3 has 12 amino acids. CDR3 nucleotides: TGTGCCACCGCTGGCGGGGGAAATGGCTACACCTTC. It specifies CATAGGGNGYTF.

J is TRBJ1-5 and V is TRBV28, with a possible D match to TRBD1 (6 bases). Germline CDR1 is MDHEN and CDR2 is SYDVKM. With 3 bases removed from V and 6 bases from J, the gap between germline ends came to 15 bases. This CDR3 comprises 15 residues. CDR3 loop: CASSFIRGSRQPQHF. The CDR3 nucleotides read TGTGCCAGCAGTTTTATCAGGGGATCTCGTCAGCCCCAGCATTTT.

This chain joins TRBV27 and TRBJ2-7; 8 bases fit TRBD1. CDR1 is MNHEY, CDR2 SMNVEV, per germline (reference sequence). The V and J ends lost 7 bases and 3 bases, in that order; junction bases with no gene match: 11. CDR3 size: 15 residues. DNA for the CDR3: TGTGCCAGCATTGGCCCGGGACAGGAAAACTACGAGCAGTACTTC. It codes for CASIGPGQENYEQYF.